Reported below is one T cell receptor (beta chain). The CDR3 spans 14 residues. Germline V gene sequence: CDR1 SGHNT, CDR2 YYREEE (reference sequence). J gave up 9 bases and V 3 bases, and 8 bases lay outside the gene matches. This sample is drawn from a study of blood T cell repertoires in COVID-19. For the study at large: Whether acute or convalescent, the COVID-19 samples came from the United States, Italy and Spain.

Original methodology: Cell counts per sample came from amplifying reference gene primers. Clones were read by immunoSEQ multiplex PCR, and TCRdb kept only the in-frame ones, dropping some. The DNA gave D and trimming, while V, J and clone size come from that table. Of 250,000 or so clones listed, roughly 86% are singletons. The TCR comes from a man aged 50 or older with acute or convalescent COVID-19. The chain uses TRBV5-4 and TRBJ2-2, with 7 bases matching TRBD2. The specimen sequenced was peripheral blood. The CDR3 reads CASSSVAGGRELFF. The CDR3 nucleotides are TGTGCCAGCAGCTCCGTAGCGGGTGGCCGGGAGCTGTTTTTT.